A selection of T cell receptor beta chains follows, all from one sample in a study of shared clonotypes between healthy human individuals. Produced via immunoSEQ multiplex PCR; TCRdb's table is partial and in-frame only. The sample lists hundreds of thousands of clones, around 78% seen once, with under 2% in the top ten. The sequencing input was memory CD4+ T cells sorted from blood. Receptors originate from a woman in her 30s in good health. CDR3s include the opening cysteine and the closing phenylalanine or tryptophan. A D gene is named only where the DNA matches it firmly. The size field is filled for only some rows; it gives once, few, many or a size class.

size	V	D	J	DNA	CDR3
few	TRBV6-4	.	TRBJ2-2	TGTGCCAGCAGGACTTCAGGGACCGGGGAGCTGTTTTTT	CASRTSGTGELFF
.	TRBV19	.	TRBJ1-5	TGTGCCAGTAGTATAGGACAGCGAAATCAGCCCCAGCATTTT	CASSIGQRNQPQHF
once	TRBV18	.	TRBJ2-1	TGTGCCAGCTCACCACCGAGCCCAAATCACAATGAGCAGTTCTTC	CASSPPSPNHNEQFF
.	TRBV5-6	.	TRBJ1-2	TGTGCCAGCAGTTCGCCGGGACCGGTAAACTATGGCTACACCTTC	CASSSPGPVNYGYTF
.	TRBV4-1	.	TRBJ2-7	TGCGCCAGCAGCCAAGTTCGACTCTCCGAGCAGTACTTC	CASSQVRLSEQYF
.	TRBV5-4	.	TRBJ2-1	TGTGCCAGCAGCAGGGAATATCCCGACAATGAGCAGTTCTTC	CASSREYPDNEQFF
.	TRBV6-6	TRBD1	TRBJ1-2	TGTGCCAGCAGCGACAGGGGGCCGTGGGGCTACACCTTC	CASSDRGPWGYTF
.	TRBV29-1	.	TRBJ2-1	TGCAGCGTTACCGGACCCATGATTTACAATGAGCAGTTCTTC	CSVTGPMIYNEQFF
.	TRBV7-3	TRBD1	TRBJ2-3	TGTGCCAGCGGGCAGGGGGCAAGTGGAGATACGCAGTATTTT	CASGQGASGDTQYF
few	TRBV7-2	.	TRBJ2-5	TGTGCCAGCAGCTCTTACGGGGAGACCCAGTACTTC	CASSSYGETQYF
.	TRBV28	.	TRBJ1-3	TGTGCCAGCAGTACAGGGTCATCTGGAAACACCATATATTTT	CASSTGSSGNTIYF
.	TRBV6-1	TRBD1	TRBJ2-3	TGTGCCAGCAGCTACGGGACAGGGGGAGATACGCAGTATTTT	CASSYGTGGDTQYF
many	TRBV5-1	TRBD2	TRBJ2-5	TGCGCCAGCAGCTTGGGGACTAGCGCAGAGACCCAGTACTTC	CASSLGTSAETQYF
.	TRBV19	.	TRBJ2-2	TGTGCCAGTAGTAACGTAGGGAACACCGGGGAGCTGTTTTTT	CASSNVGNTGELFF
.	TRBV5-8	TRBD2	TRBJ2-7	TGTGCCAGCAGCTTGACCAGCGGGAGTTACTACGAGCAGTACTTC	CASSLTSGSYYEQYF
.	TRBV10-3	TRBD2	TRBJ2-7	TGTGCCAACGCCGTTCTAGCGGGAGACGAGCAGTACTTC	CANAVLAGDEQYF
few	TRBV7-8	TRBD1	TRBJ1-1	TGTGCCAGCAGCTCCTCAATTAGGGGGCGGGGAAATGAAGCTTTCTTT	CASSSSIRGRGNEAFF
.	TRBV11-2	TRBD2	TRBJ2-3	TGTGCCAGCAGCAGATTGAGCGGGAGAAGGGCAGATACGCAGTATTTT	CASSRLSGRRADTQYF
.	TRBV10-3	TRBD2	TRBJ2-7	TGTGCCATCAAGGCGGGAGGAACTTTGACGTTCGAGCAGTACTTC	CAIKAGGTLTFEQYF
.	TRBV13	.	TRBJ1-1	TGTGCCAGCAGCTCTCCGATGGGGCCGCAGAACACTGAAGCTTTCTTT	CASSSPMGPQNTEAFF
.	TRBV29-1	.	TRBJ1-5	TGCAGCGTTGTTAGTTCCACTGATAGCAATCAGCCCCAGCATTTT	CSVVSSTDSNQPQHF
.	TRBV5-1	.	TRBJ2-2	TGCGCCAGCAGCACGGGACTGGACTCGAACACCGGGGAGCTGTTTTTT	CASSTGLDSNTGELFF
.	TRBV28	.	TRBJ1-5	TGTGCCAGCCACTCCCATGACAGTTTCAATCAGCCCCAGCATTTT	CASHSHDSFNQPQHF
.	TRBV21-1	.	TRBJ2-3	TGTGCCAGCAGCAGCCGACGCCCGGACGGAGCAGATACGCAGTATTTT	CASSSRRPDGADTQYF
.	TRBV11-2	.	TRBJ2-3	TGTGCCAGCAGCCGTCTTTCCCTCACAGATACGCAGTATTTT	CASSRLSLTDTQYF
.	TRBV10-1	.	TRBJ1-5	TGCGCCAGCAGTGACGGGGGGCACCAGCCCCAGCATTTT	CASSDGGHQPQHF
few	TRBV28	TRBD1	TRBJ2-1	TGTGCCAGCATCTCTGGACAGGGGAATGAGCAGTTCTTC	CASISGQGNEQFF
.	TRBV7-9	.	TRBJ2-7	TGTGCCAGCAGCCCCCGCTCCTCACTGTCCTACGAGCAGTACTTC	CASSPRSSLSYEQYF
many	TRBV27	TRBD1	TRBJ2-3	TGTGCCAGCAGTTTCAGGGGGTCAGATACGCAGTATTTT	CASSFRGSDTQYF
.	TRBV28	TRBD2	TRBJ2-7	TGTGCCAGCAGTTTTAGGACGGGAGGCCCTAGCTACGAGCAGTACTTC	CASSFRTGGPSYEQYF
.	TRBV27	.	TRBJ1-2	TGTGCCAGCAGTTTGGAGGCGGAGGAGGATGGCTACACCTTC	CASSLEAEEDGYTF
.	TRBV10-3	.	TRBJ2-7	TGTGCCATCAGTGAGTCGATCGGGCAGGGGGGTTACGAGCAGTACTTC	CAISESIGQGGYEQYF
.	TRBV5-8	.	TRBJ2-2	TGTGCCAGCAGCCCTCGACTAGGCACCGGGGAGCTGTTTTTT	CASSPRLGTGELFF
.	TRBV10-3	TRBD1	TRBJ2-1	TGTGCCATCAGTGAGAGGGGGCAGGGCGATGAGCAGTTCTTC	CAISERGQGDEQFF
.	TRBV6-1	.	TRBJ1-5	TGTGCCAGCAGTGAGGGGACCGGGAATCAGCCCCAGCATTTT	CASSEGTGNQPQHF
few	TRBV28	TRBD2	TRBJ2-7	TGTGCCAGCAGCCCCAATCATCTAGCGGGGAGCTACGAGCAGTACTTC	CASSPNHLAGSYEQYF